This is a list of T cell receptor beta chains from one sample in a study of cytotoxic CD8 clonotypes in ibrutinib-treated CLL. Sequenced by immunoSEQ multiplex PCR; TCRdb stores in-frame clones only, minus some. The table has approximately 280,000 clones, approximately 76% seen once. Material: PBMCs, obtained at disease progression, from a patient treated with ibrutinib. These receptors all come from a human donor with chronic lymphocytic leukemia. The CDR3 runs from the conserved cysteine through the conserved F or W. The D gene is left open where the match is weak. Clone size, where shown, is once, few, many, or a class for clones that have expanded.

>14|TRBD1|TRBV5-4|TRBJ2-7|few
CASSSRDRAYEQYF
TGTGCCAGCAGTTCTCGGGACAGGGCCTACGAGCAGTACTTC
>13|-|TRBV11-2|TRBJ1-1|-
CASSLDLGTEAFF
TGTGCCAGCAGCTTAGATCTGGGGACTGAAGCTTTCTTT
>15|-|TRBV5-1|TRBJ1-2|-
CASSLAVSANYGYTF
TGCGCCAGCAGCTTGGCGGTGAGCGCTAACTATGGCTACACCTTC
>15|TRBD2|TRBV6-5|TRBJ2-1|-
CASSFWRAGGNEQFF
TGTGCCAGCAGTTTTTGGAGGGCCGGGGGGAATGAGCAGTTCTTC
>13|-|TRBV6-5|TRBJ2-3|-
CASRTDLTDTQYF
TGTGCCAGCAGAACAGACCTCACAGATACGCAGTATTTT
>12|-|TRBV9|TRBJ2-1|-
CASSESYNEQFF
TGTGCCAGCAGCGAATCTTACAATGAGCAGTTCTTC
>16|-|TRBV4-1|TRBJ1-1|-
CASSQGGLAVNTEAFF
TGCGCCAGCAGCCAAGGCGGTCTTGCAGTGAACACTGAAGCTTTCTTT
>13|-|TRBV5-6|TRBJ2-7|-
CASSAGVTYEQYF
TGTGCCAGCAGCGCAGGGGTCACCTACGAGCAGTACTTC
>13|TRBD1|TRBV27|TRBJ2-1|-
CASSWTGLNEQFF
TGTGCCAGCAGTTGGACAGGCCTCAATGAGCAGTTCTTC
>15|-|TRBV6-5|TRBJ2-7|-
CASSYFKPAGSEQYF
TGTGCCAGCAGTTACTTTAAACCAGCGGGCTCCGAGCAGTACTTC
>15|TRBD2|TRBV11-2|TRBJ2-1|-
CASSFSGTSGNEQFF
TGTGCCAGCAGCTTTTCCGGGACTAGCGGGAATGAGCAGTTCTTC
>15|-|TRBV6-1|TRBJ1-2|-
CASSDSWGSVYGYTF
TGTGCCAGCAGTGATAGTTGGGGCAGCGTCTATGGCTACACCTTC
>13|-|TRBV9|TRBJ1-1|-
CASSPHGNTEAFF
TGTGCCAGCAGCCCCCACGGGAACACTGAAGCTTTCTTT
>16|-|TRBV7-6|TRBJ2-6|-
CASSLEGVAGANVLTF
TGTGCCAGCAGCTTGGAAGGGGTGGCTGGGGCCAACGTCCTGACTTTC
>15|-|TRBV5-1|TRBJ2-6|-
CASSRTSSGANVLTF
TGCGCCAGCAGCCGTACTAGCTCTGGGGCCAACGTCCTGACTTTC
>14|-|TRBV10-3|TRBJ1-2|-
CAISGTGNGYGYTF
TGTGCCATCAGTGGAACAGGGAACGGGTATGGCTACACCTTC
>14|-|TRBV5-4|TRBJ2-3|-
CASSLALFADTQYF
TGTGCCAGCAGCTTGGCGCTGTTTGCAGATACGCAGTATTTT
>15|-|TRBV27|TRBJ1-1|-
CASSLDRIAHTEAFF
TGTGCCAGCAGTTTGGACCGGATCGCGCATACTGAAGCTTTCTTT
>12|-|TRBV7-8|TRBJ1-5|few
CASSSDPSTQHF
TGTGCCAGCAGCTCCGACCCGTCTACCCAGCATTTT
>16|-|TRBV28|TRBJ1-2|-
CASRQITGTRNYGYTF
TGTGCCAGCAGACAAATCACCGGGACAAGAAATTATGGCTACACCTTC
>13|-|TRBV29-1|TRBJ2-7|few
CSVEVNTRGEQYF
TGCAGCGTTGAAGTGAACACTAGGGGCGAGCAGTACTTC
>16|-|TRBV29-1|TRBJ1-2|-
CSESCRDGGRLRGYTF
TGCAGCGAAAGCTGCCGGGACGGCGGGAGGTTGCGGGGCTACACCTTC
>14|TRBD1|TRBV25-1|TRBJ1-2|few
CASRAPGQGKGYTF
TGTGCCAGCAGGGCCCCGGGACAGGGAAAGGGCTACACCTTC
>13|-|TRBV19|TRBJ2-5|once
CASSISRQETQYF
TGTGCCAGTAGTATCAGCAGGCAAGAGACCCAGTACTTC
>16|TRBD2|TRBV5-1|TRBJ2-3|-
CASSFGLAPSTDTQYF
TGCGCCAGCAGCTTCGGACTAGCACCTAGCACAGATACGCAGTATTTT
>15|TRBD2|TRBV5-5|TRBJ2-2|once
CASSTSGTNTGELFF
TGTGCCAGCAGCACTAGCGGTACGAACACCGGGGAGCTGTTTTTT
>14|-|TRBV7-3|TRBJ1-1|once
CASSSTAANTEAFF
TGTGCCAGCAGCTCTACGGCAGCGAACACTGAAGCTTTCTTT
>13|-|TRBV9|TRBJ1-1|-
CASSVMPNTEAFF
TGTGCCAGCAGCGTCATGCCGAACACTGAAGCTTTCTTT
>16|TRBD2|TRBV10-3|TRBJ2-7|-
CAISEAGGNSLRGQYF
TGTGCCATCAGTGAGGCGGGAGGAAATTCCCTACGAGGGCAGTACTTC
>15|TRBD1|TRBV18|TRBJ2-5|few
CASSTETGTGETQYF
TGTGCCAGCTCAACGGAGACAGGGACGGGAGAGACCCAGTACTTC
>15|-|TRBV19|TRBJ1-5|-
CASSQEGGSNQPQHF
TGTGCCAGTAGCCAAGAAGGGGGAAGCAATCAGCCCCAGCATTTT
>14|TRBD1|TRBV7-9|TRBJ1-1|-
CASSPRDSTSEAFF
TGTGCCAGCAGCCCCCGGGACAGTACATCAGAAGCTTTCTTT
>11|-|TRBV7-9|TRBJ2-3|few
CASSSTDTQYF
TGTGCCAGCAGCTCCACAGATACGCAGTATTTT
>17|-|TRBV4-1|TRBJ2-2|-
CASSQDDWPGDTGELFF
TGCGCCAGCAGCCAAGATGATTGGCCAGGGGACACCGGGGAGCTGTTTTTT
>16|TRBD2|TRBV19|TRBJ2-7|-
CASSISGLAFPYEQYF
TGTGCCAGTAGTATATCCGGACTAGCGTTTCCCTACGAGCAGTACTTC
>11|-|TRBV10-3|TRBJ2-2|few
CAISFTGELFF
TGTGCCATCAGTTTCACCGGGGAGCTGTTTTTT